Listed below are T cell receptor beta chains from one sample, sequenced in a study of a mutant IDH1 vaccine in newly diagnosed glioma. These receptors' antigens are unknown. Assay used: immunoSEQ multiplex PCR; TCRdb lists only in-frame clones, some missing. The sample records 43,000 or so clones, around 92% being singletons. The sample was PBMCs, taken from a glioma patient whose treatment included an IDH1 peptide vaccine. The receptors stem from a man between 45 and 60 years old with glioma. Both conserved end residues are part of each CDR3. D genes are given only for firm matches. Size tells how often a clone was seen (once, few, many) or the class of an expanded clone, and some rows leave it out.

TGTGCCAGCACTCTTGGGGCGACCGGGGAGCTGTTTTTT,CASTLGATGELFF,.,TRBJ2-2,TRBV9,.
TGTGCCAGAAGAGACACTGAAGCTTTCTTT,CARRDTEAFF,.,TRBJ1-1,TRBV7-5,.
TGTGCCTGGAGTCTTACAGGGAACTATGGCTACACCTTC,CAWSLTGNYGYTF,.,TRBJ1-2,TRBV30,.
TGTGCCAGCAGTTATCCGGGACAGGGCGACGTTCGGGGTTTCTACGAGCAGTACTTC,CASSYPGQGDVRGFYEQYF,TRBD1,TRBJ2-7,TRBV28,.
TGTGCCAGCAGCGCGAACCCTTTGACTAGCGGGGTGCAGGAAAGGTACGAGCAGTACTTC,CASSANPLTSGVQERYEQYF,TRBD2,TRBJ2-7,TRBV9,.
TGCGCCAGCAGCACGACTAGCGGTTTCACAGATACGCAGTATTTT,CASSTTSGFTDTQYF,TRBD2,TRBJ2-3,TRBV5-1,.
TGTGCCAGCAGCGCGTGGCAGGGATCCTCTGGAAACACCATATATTTT,CASSAWQGSSGNTIYF,.,TRBJ1-3,TRBV5-8,.
TGTGCCAGCAGTGAAGTGGGAACCCGAGCCTACGAGCAGTACTTC,CASSEVGTRAYEQYF,.,TRBJ2-7,TRBV6-1,.
TGTGCCAGTAGTATGTGGCAGGCCCCCCGGAGGCCCCAGCATTTT,CASSMWQAPRRPQHF,.,TRBJ1-5,TRBV19,.
TGTGCAAGCGGTAGGGCATACGAGCAGTACTTC,CASGRAYEQYF,.,TRBJ2-7,TRBV7-8,.
TGTGCCAGCAGTCCCCGGGACAGGGTTCATGGCTACACCTTC,CASSPRDRVHGYTF,TRBD1,TRBJ1-2,TRBV27,.
TGTGCCAGTAGTAACCTCGACAGGGATGCCCACGAGCAGTACTTC,CASSNLDRDAHEQYF,TRBD1,TRBJ2-7,TRBV19,.
TGTGCCAGCAAGGAGGGACAGGGGGCCAGACAGCCCCAGCATTTT,CASKEGQGARQPQHF,TRBD1,TRBJ1-5,TRBV2,.
TGTGCCAGCAGCCTCGACAGGGGCCACGAGCAGTACTTC,CASSLDRGHEQYF,TRBD1,TRBJ2-7,TRBV9,.
TGTGCCAGCAGCTACCGGGACGGCAAAAACATTCAGTACTTC,CASSYRDGKNIQYF,.,TRBJ2-4,TRBV11-3,.
TGTGCCAGCAGTGAAGTAGGACAGGGGGCGGCAGGGGCCAACGTCCTGACTTTC,CASSEVGQGAAGANVLTF,TRBD1,TRBJ2-6,TRBV2,few
TGTGCCAGCAGTTTTCCCGGACAAGGGATTTTCAATGAGCAGTTCTTC,CASSFPGQGIFNEQFF,.,TRBJ2-1,TRBV28,.
TGTGCCAGCAGCCAAGATCGGTCCTCCCTCTCCTACGAGCAGTACTTC,CASSQDRSSLSYEQYF,.,TRBJ2-7,TRBV7-9,.
TGTGCCAGCAGTCAGCCACAGTCGGCAGATACGCAGTATTTT,CASSQPQSADTQYF,.,TRBJ2-3,TRBV5-4,.
TGTGCCAGCAGTTCCCCCCAATCACCCCTCCACTTT,CASSSPQSPLHF,.,TRBJ1-6,TRBV28,once
TGTGCCAGCAGCGGGACAGGACGGTACTTC,CASSGTGRYF,TRBD1,TRBJ2-7,TRBV2,.
TGTGCCATTCATCCGGGACAGGCGGTAAACTATGGCTACACCTTC,CAIHPGQAVNYGYTF,TRBD1,TRBJ1-2,TRBV10-3,.
TGTGCCAGCAGCCTACAGGGACAGGGCCTCTACAATGAGCAGTTCTTC,CASSLQGQGLYNEQFF,TRBD1,TRBJ2-1,TRBV7-2,.
TGTGCCAGCAGCGTAGAGGGGTCGACGGACGAGCAGTACTTC,CASSVEGSTDEQYF,.,TRBJ2-7,TRBV9,.
TGCGCCAGCAGCCAAGGCAGGCGGCCGGCCGGGGAGCTGTTTTTT,CASSQGRRPAGELFF,.,TRBJ2-2,TRBV4-3,once
TGTGCCAGCAGCCCGGGGCTCGTTTTAGGGAACACTGAAGCTTTCTTT,CASSPGLVLGNTEAFF,.,TRBJ1-1,TRBV7-9,once
TGTGCCAGCAGCCTTGGACCTGAGCAGTTCTTC,CASSLGPEQFF,.,TRBJ2-1,TRBV7-9,.
TGCGCCAGCAGCCAAAAGGACAGGGGCACAGATACGCAGTATTTT,CASSQKDRGTDTQYF,TRBD1,TRBJ2-3,TRBV4-1,once
TGTGCCAGCAGCCGACGGGATAGCAATCAGCCCCAGCATTTT,CASSRRDSNQPQHF,.,TRBJ1-5,TRBV6-5,once
TGTGCCAGCAGACAGGGGGCCGGAGATTCTAACTATGGCTACACCTTC,CASRQGAGDSNYGYTF,TRBD1,TRBJ1-2,TRBV4-2,.
TGCGCCAGCAGCTTAGGGGGGTCGAGAACCGGGGAGCTGTTTTTT,CASSLGGSRTGELFF,.,TRBJ2-2,TRBV5-1,.
TGTGCCAGCAGTGAGGAACAGGTGGTAAGGACTGAAGCTTTCTTT,CASSEEQVVRTEAFF,.,TRBJ1-1,TRBV2,once
TGTGCCAGCAGCCCCCGCCGGGACACTTACCAAGAGACCCAGTACTTC,CASSPRRDTYQETQYF,.,TRBJ2-5,TRBV9,.
TGCGCCAGCAGCCAAGTCAAAGCGGGGGAGCAGTTCTTC,CASSQVKAGEQFF,TRBD2,TRBJ2-1,TRBV4-3,once
TGTGCCAGCAGTCCGGGACGCCTTGAAGCTTTCTTT,CASSPGRLEAFF,.,TRBJ1-1,TRBV2,.
TGCGCCAGCAGCCAAGTGGAGCCGGGCTCAGGAACCCAGTACTTC,CASSQVEPGSGTQYF,.,TRBJ2-5,TRBV4-1,.
TGTGCCTGCCTGGTCCGGGACGGCTACACCTTC,CACLVRDGYTF,.,TRBJ1-2,TRBV30,.
TGTGCCAGCAGTTTATCGAGCGTAGCGGGAGGCGGGGGAGATACGCAGTATTTT,CASSLSSVAGGGGDTQYF,TRBD2,TRBJ2-3,TRBV27,.
TGTGCCAGCAGTTACTCGGCAGGAGGTTTCACTGAAGCTTTCTTT,CASSYSAGGFTEAFF,.,TRBJ1-1,TRBV6-5,.
TGCGCCAGCAGCTTGCAGGCAACTGAAAAACTGTTTTTT,CASSLQATEKLFF,.,TRBJ1-4,TRBV5-1,few
TGTGCCAGCAGCCACCGGGATTCACCCCTCCACTTT,CASSHRDSPLHF,.,TRBJ1-6,TRBV9,.
TGTGCCAGCAGTGACAGGTACTCAGGGTTTGGCTACACCTTC,CASSDRYSGFGYTF,.,TRBJ1-2,TRBV25-1,once
TGCAGCGTTGGGACGGCGATAGGCTCACCCCTCCACTTT,CSVGTAIGSPLHF,.,TRBJ1-6,TRBV29-1,few
TGTGCCAGCAGCTTGTACCAGGGGACAGGGGGCACTGAAGCTTTCTTT,CASSLYQGTGGTEAFF,TRBD1,TRBJ1-1,TRBV5-8,.
TGTGCCAGTAGTTATTCGGGAGGGCCCAATCAGCCCCAGCATTTT,CASSYSGGPNQPQHF,.,TRBJ1-5,TRBV19,.
TGCGCCAGCAGCCCCGAGACTAGCGGTTACGAGCAGTACTTC,CASSPETSGYEQYF,TRBD2,TRBJ2-7,TRBV5-1,.
TGTGCCAGCTCCCGATTCGGGGAGAACACTGAAGCTTTCTTT,CASSRFGENTEAFF,.,TRBJ1-1,TRBV18,.
TGCGCCAGCAAAGTTTCAGGGGGAGAGACCCAGTACTTC,CASKVSGGETQYF,TRBD1,TRBJ2-5,TRBV10-2,once
TGTGCCAGTACCCCTAGCGGCTACAGCTCCTACGAGCAGTACTTC,CASTPSGYSSYEQYF,TRBD2,TRBJ2-7,TRBV19,.
TGTGCCAGCAGCTATGGGACTGACTACGAGCAGTACTTC,CASSYGTDYEQYF,.,TRBJ2-7,TRBV7-9,.
TGTGCCAGCAGGAGCCCGTCGGGGGGAAACACTGAAGCTTTCTTT,CASRSPSGGNTEAFF,.,TRBJ1-1,TRBV7-9,.
TGTGCCAGCAGCTTAGGGCACGGGTACAATGAGCAGTTCTTC,CASSLGHGYNEQFF,.,TRBJ2-1,TRBV7-2,.
TGTGCCAGCTCACCCCGGGACAGACTCACCGGGGAGCTGTTTTTT,CASSPRDRLTGELFF,TRBD1,TRBJ2-2,TRBV18,.
TGCGCCAGCAGCTTGGGACAGTCCCCGCAGAGGACCGGGGAGCTGTTTTTT,CASSLGQSPQRTGELFF,.,TRBJ2-2,TRBV5-1,.
TGTGCCAGCAGGCCAGGGACTAGCAAAGAGACCCAGTACTTC,CASRPGTSKETQYF,TRBD2,TRBJ2-5,TRBV7-4,.
TGTGCCAGCAGCTTAGGTGTGGCGGGAAACACCATATATTTT,CASSLGVAGNTIYF,.,TRBJ1-3,TRBV7-9,.
TGTGCCAGCAGTTCCTCCCCCAATGAGCAGTTCTTC,CASSSSPNEQFF,.,TRBJ2-1,TRBV28,.
TGCGCCAGCAGCTTGGAGAAGGAGCAGTTCTTC,CASSLEKEQFF,.,TRBJ2-1,TRBV5-1,.
TGTGCCAGCAGTTCCGGGACTAGGGCCGCAGATACGCAGTATTTT,CASSSGTRAADTQYF,TRBD2,TRBJ2-3,TRBV2,.
TGTGCCAGCAGTAAATATAGCAATCAGCCCCAGCATTTT,CASSKYSNQPQHF,.,TRBJ1-5,TRBV28,.